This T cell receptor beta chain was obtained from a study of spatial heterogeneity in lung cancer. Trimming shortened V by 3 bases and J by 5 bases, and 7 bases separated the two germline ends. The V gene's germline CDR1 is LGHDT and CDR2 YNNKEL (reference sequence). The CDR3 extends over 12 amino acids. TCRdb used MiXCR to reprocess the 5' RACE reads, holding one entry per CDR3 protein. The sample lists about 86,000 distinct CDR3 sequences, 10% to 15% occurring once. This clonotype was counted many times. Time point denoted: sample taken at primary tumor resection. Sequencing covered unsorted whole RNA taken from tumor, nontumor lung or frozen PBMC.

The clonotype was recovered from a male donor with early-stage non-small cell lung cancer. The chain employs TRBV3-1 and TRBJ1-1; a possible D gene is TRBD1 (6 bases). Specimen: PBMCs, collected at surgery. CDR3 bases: TGTGCCAGCAGCCACGGACAGACTGAAGCTTTCTTT. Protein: CASSHGQTEAFF.